This is a list of T cell receptor beta chains from one sample in a study of T cell responses to AZD1222 COVID-19 vaccine. Generated by immunoSEQ multiplex PCR, the TCRdb table keeps only in-frame clones and is missing some. This sample has around 120,000 clones; around 92% occur once, and the top ten carry 14%. This material consisted of peripheral blood, taken on day 0 of AZD1222 vaccination. The receptors were sampled from an adult in good health. Each CDR3 is given without its conserved first and last residue. Clone size is shown for a subset of rows, as once, few, many or a class of expanded clone.

>NA|TRBV28|TRBJ2-1
ASSLLLRGTSGQGYNEQF
>NA|TRBV10-1|TRBJ2-7
ASSEWDKGEQY
>NA|TRBV7-9|TRBJ1-2
ASSLLTNRGGYGYT
>NA|TRBV6-2/TRBV6-3|TRBJ1-5
ASSPGQYQPQH
>NA|TRBV28|TRBJ1-2
ASSLWGDYGYT
>NA|TRBV7-2|TRBJ1-1
ASSLQTGMNTEAF
>NA|TRBV5-6|TRBJ2-2
ASSSTGASNTGELF
>NA|TRBV6-5|TRBJ1-2
ASSRGDREGGYT
>NA|TRBV7-9|TRBJ1-4
ASSLPATNEKLF
>NA|TRBV12-5|TRBJ1-1
ASGLAIRAPSTEAF
>NA|TRBV4-3|TRBJ2-2
ASRSTNTGELF
>NA|TRBV7-2|TRBJ2-2
ASSTGVTGELF
>NA|TRBV21-1|TRBJ1-2
ASSKRRGNGYT
>NA|TRBV5-4|TRBJ2-7
ASSLGLAGVEQY
>NA|TRBV4-3|TRBJ2-3
ASSPERTPDTQY
>NA|TRBV24-1|TRBJ2-1
ATSDGLSSYNEQF
>once|TRBV6-2/TRBV6-3|TRBJ2-5
ASSSQGEETQY
>NA|TRBV10-3|TRBJ1-1
ATQGKNTEAF
>NA|TRBV5-1|TRBJ1-6
ASSRDGQNSPLH
>NA|TRBV14|TRBJ2-4
ASSLSGGLAKNIQY
>NA|TRBV28|TRBJ2-7
ASTEGGEPYEQY
>NA|TRBV6-5|TRBJ2-1
ASSYGTSGVNNEQF
>NA|TRBV7-2|TRBJ2-5
ASSLYGGAKETQY
>NA|TRBV5-6|TRBJ1-2
ASSLGRALYT
>NA|TRBV9|TRBJ1-1
ASSAGTGEAF
>NA|TRBV7-2|TRBJ2-3
ASSLVPYAITITDTQY
>NA|TRBV30|TRBJ2-1
AWSSGGVYNEQF
>NA|TRBV10-1|TRBJ2-7
ASSRDRAYEQY
>NA|TRBV7-2|TRBJ2-7
ASSLGQQLYEQY
>NA|TRBV7-9|TRBJ2-2
ASSLRGPGELF
>NA|TRBV4-3|TRBJ1-1
ASSQLGSSVGSEAF
>NA|TRBV27|TRBJ2-3
ASSLVPDTQY
>NA|TRBV5-1|TRBJ1-1
ASSFGTREAF
>NA|TRBV7-9|TRBJ1-3
ASSQSPGQGAYPGNTIY
>NA|TRBV28|TRBJ2-3
ASSSTLGTQY
>NA|TRBV15|TRBJ1-4
ATSEMATNEKLF
>few|TRBV4-1|TRBJ1-4
ASSQDYWSATNEKLF
>NA|TRBV11-2|TRBJ1-2
ASSLEDRNYGYT
>NA|TRBV6-1|TRBJ2-2
ASSEGYGNGELF
>NA|TRBV5-5|TRBJ1-5
ASSLDRGGNQPQH
>NA|TRBV6-5|TRBJ2-5
ASSYAGFGETQY
>NA|TRBV12-3/TRBV12-4|TRBJ2-7
ASSLDSSHEQY
>once|TRBV4-1|TRBJ2-7
ASRAGGEQY
>NA|TRBV18|TRBJ1-2
ASSAGGGYT
>NA|TRBV18|TRBJ1-5
ASSWTYRDSGNQPQH
>NA|TRBV7-9|TRBJ1-1
ASSPGAVNTEAF
>NA|TRBV28|TRBJ1-5
ASEYSNQPQH
>NA|TRBV2|TRBJ1-1
ASSRGPNTEAF
>few|TRBV19|TRBJ2-1
ASSRDRVGNEQF
>NA|TRBV4-3|TRBJ1-5
ASSQGAHQPQH
>once|TRBV4-1|TRBJ2-3
ASSQGSATGDTQY
>NA|TRBV29-1|TRBJ2-3
SVALDTQY
>few|TRBV28|TRBJ1-6
ASSSAGGENSPLH
>NA|TRBV7-9|TRBJ1-4
ASSFPGGNEKLF
>few|TRBV24-1|TRBJ1-2
ATSLRTGAGYT
>NA|TRBV5-1|TRBJ1-4
ASSPPTGATNEKLF
>once|TRBV6-4|TRBJ2-3
ASSEGAGTDTQY